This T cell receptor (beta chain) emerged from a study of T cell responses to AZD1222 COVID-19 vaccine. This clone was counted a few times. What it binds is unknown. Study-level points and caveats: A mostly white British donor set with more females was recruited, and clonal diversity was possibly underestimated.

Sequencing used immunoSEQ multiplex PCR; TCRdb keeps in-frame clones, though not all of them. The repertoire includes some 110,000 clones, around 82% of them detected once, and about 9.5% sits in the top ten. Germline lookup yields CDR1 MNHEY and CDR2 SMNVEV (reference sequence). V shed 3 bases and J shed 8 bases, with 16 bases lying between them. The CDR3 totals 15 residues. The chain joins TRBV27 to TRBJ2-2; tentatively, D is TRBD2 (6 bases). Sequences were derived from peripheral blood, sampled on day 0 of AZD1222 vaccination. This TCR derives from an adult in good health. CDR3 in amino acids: CASSLIFGGRGELFF. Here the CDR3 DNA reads TGTGCCAGCAGTTTGATCTTCGGGGGAAGGGGGGAGCTGTTTTTT.